The 25 T cell receptor beta chains in this list originate from one sample, sequenced in a study of blood T cell repertoires in COVID-19. The method was immunoSEQ multiplex PCR; TCRdb's version includes in-frame clones alone and lacks a portion of them. The table has some 40,000 clones, roughly 85% seen once. Source material: peripheral blood. Receptors originate from a man aged 40-55 years with active COVID-19.

V and J are TRBV28 and TRBJ1-1; D gene ambiguous. Germline CDR1 MDHEN, CDR2 SYDVKM. CDR3 length: 15 residues. V was shortened by 5 bases and J by 6 bases, with 19 bases between the two germline ends. This chain's CDR3 is CASSEAFEGIAEAFF. The CDR3 coding sequence is TGTGCCAGCAGTGAGGCCTTTGAGGGCATCGCTGAAGCTTTCTTT.

The V call is TRBV27, the J call TRBJ2-5; no definite D call. The V gene lost 0 bases and the J gene lost 7 bases, with 12 bases spanning the gap. This CDR3 has 14 amino acids. Germline V lookup: CDR1 MNHEY, CDR2 SMNVEV (reference sequence). CDR3 nucleotide sequence: TGTGCCAGCAGTTTATCGTACTCCCTCCGGACCCAGTACTTC. This translates into CASSLSYSLRTQYF.

The chain is built from TRBV11-3 and TRBJ2-5; perhaps TRBD2 as D (7 bases). Germline loops: CDR1 SGHNT, CDR2 YENEEA. This CDR3 is built from 16 residues. The V and J ends lost 4 bases and 5 bases respectively, with 20 bases between them. In DNA form, the CDR3 reads TGTGCCAGCAGCTCTGGGGCTGGGGGGGGGCAGGAGACCCAGTACTTC. Amino acids: CASSSGAGGGQETQYF. The full variable domain, completed using reference TRBV11-3 and TRBJ2-5, is EAGVVQSPRYKIIEKKQPVAFWCNPISGHNTLYWYLQNLGQGPELLIRYENEEAVDDSQLPKDRFSAERLKGVDSTLKIQPAELGDSAVYLCASSSGAGGGQETQYFGPGTRLLVL.

This chain joins TRBV7-9 and TRBJ1-4; weak D call: TRBD1 (5 bases). Trimming pared 6 bases from V and 0 bases from J, leaving 11 bases between. The germline CDR1 and CDR2 sequences are SEHNR and FQNEAQ (reference sequence). This CDR3 region has 15 residues. CDR3 sequence: CASRLTAATNEKLFF. The CDR3 DNA reads TGTGCCAGCAGACTGACAGCCGCAACTAATGAAAAACTGTTTTTT.

The J gene is TRBJ2-1, the V gene TRBV7-3; 9 bases are a match to TRBD2. V shed 1 base, J shed 5 bases, and the junction held 3 bases outside the gene matches. Germline V lookup: CDR1 SGHTA, CDR2 FQGTGA. The CDR3 has 15 amino acids. CDR3 coding DNA: TGTGCCAGCAGCTTAAGTTTAGCGGGAGACAATGAGCAGTTCTTC. Residues: CASSLSLAGDNEQFF.

V is TRBV7-4 and J is TRBJ2-7, with no clear D. Trimming took off 1 base at V and 4 bases at J, with 8 bases between the two ends. Germline V gives CDR1 SGHVT, CDR2 SQSDAQ. This CDR3 contains 13 residues. CDR3 sequence (DNA): TGTGCCAGCAGCTTAGGGCAGTGGTACGAGCAGTACTTC. It codes for CASSLGQWYEQYF. Using reference TRBV7-4 and TRBJ2-7 for the parts outside the CDR3, the full variable domain is GAGVSQSPRYKVAKRGRDVALRCDSISGHVTLYWYRQTLGQGSEVLTYSQSDAQRDKSGRPSGRFSAERPERSVSTLKIQRTEQGDSAVYLCASSLGQWYEQYFGPGTRLTVT.

This chain connects TRBV19 to TRBJ2-7, with 7 positions matching TRBD1. The V gene end was trimmed by 5 bases and the J gene end by 6 bases; junction bases not matched to a gene: 13. CDR1 is LNHDA and CDR2 is SQIVND in the germline V gene (reference sequence). The CDR3 loop spans 15 amino acids. The CDR3 nucleotides read TGTGCCAGTAGTCCTGACAGGGACGGAAGAGGCGAGCAGTACTTC. Residues: CASSPDRDGRGEQYF.

The CDR3 nucleotides are TGTGCCAGCAGGGAGGGGACAGCAGCGAACACCGGGGAGCTGTTTTTT. Its protein product is CASREGTAANTGELFF. The chain uses TRBV2 and TRBJ2-2; a weak D match, TRBD1 (7 bases). This CDR3 spans 16 amino acids. CDR1 SNHLY and CDR2 FYNNEI come from the germline V gene. The V end was cut by 6 bases, the J end by 0 bases, with 14 bases between.

This rearrangement joins TRBV19 to TRBJ2-7; tentatively, D is TRBD1 (6 bases). Germline loops: CDR1 LNHDA, CDR2 SQIVND (reference sequence). The ends were cut back, 2 bases at V and 3 bases at J, with 11 bases in the middle. The CDR3 has 14 amino acids. CDR3 region: CASSIQGPIYEQYF. Written as DNA, the CDR3 is TGTGCCAGTAGTATACAGGGGCCAATCTACGAGCAGTACTTC.

This clone showed up just a few times. This rearrangement joins TRBV5-1 to TRBJ2-1; D call uncertain. CDR1 and CDR2 (germline): SGHRS, YFSETQ. This CDR3 is 17 amino acids long. Trimming cost V 0 bases and J 6 bases, with 19 bases left between them. In DNA form, the CDR3 reads TGCGCCAGCAGCTTGGAGGTGAGGATAGTTAATAGCAATGAGCAGTTCTTC. As protein: CASSLEVRIVNSNEQFF.

This clone has only one observation. The CDR3 spells CASSLGDRDSNEQFF. CDR3 DNA: TGCGCCAGCAGCTTGGGGGACAGGGACAGCAATGAGCAGTTCTTC. V and J are TRBV5-1 and TRBJ2-1, with 9 positions matching TRBD1. CDR1 is SGHRS, CDR2 YFSETQ, per germline. The junction had 4 bases not matched to a gene; V was cut back by 0 bases and J by 6 bases. The CDR3 is made up of 15 amino acids.

The chain has TRBV11-2 and TRBJ1-1; 7 bases match TRBD1. This CDR3 has 17 amino acids. From germline, CDR1 is SGHAT and CDR2 FQNNGV. V shed 3 bases and J 5 bases; nucleotides not matched to a gene: 15. CDR3 region: CASSFSVGTRGRTEAFF. CDR3 DNA sequence: TGTGCCAGCAGCTTTTCCGTTGGGACGAGGGGGCGGACTGAAGCTTTCTTT.

The chain has TRBV25-1 and TRBJ2-2; TRBD1 agrees at 7 bases. The CDR3 contains 16 residues. CDR1 and CDR2 from the germline V gene are MGHDK and SYGVNS. The J segment lost 6 bases and the V segment lost 1 base, leaving 8 bases of the junction unmatched. The CDR3 nucleotides are TGTGCCAGCAGTGAATTAGACAGGGCAGAGGCCGGGGAGCTGTTTTTT. The encoded protein is CASSELDRAEAGELFF.

As to this clone: An end of the junction does not agree with germline; a read error may underlie this. In DNA, the CDR3 is TGTGCCACCAGCGATTTTACGGGACAGGGGTCCTACGAGCAGTACTTC. Its translation: CATSDFTGQGSYEQYF. The chain is built from TRBV24-1 and TRBJ2-7; 10 bases agree with TRBD1. Germline values: CDR1 KGHDR, CDR2 SFDVKD. CDR3 length: 16 residues.

The chain recombines TRBV18 with TRBJ2-1; D not certain. This CDR3 is 15 amino acids long. Trimming pared 2 bases from V and 6 bases from J, leaving 14 bases between. Germline lookup yields CDR1 KGHSH and CDR2 LQKENI. The CDR3 loop reads CASSPMGQSGNEQFF. For the CDR3, the DNA is TGTGCCAGCTCACCAATGGGTCAGTCAGGCAATGAGCAGTTCTTC.

This rearrangement joins TRBV25-1 to TRBJ1-1, with D uncertain. Germline CDR1 MGHDK, CDR2 SYGVNS. V lost 3 bases to trimming and J lost 8 bases, with 10 bases between them. CDR3 length equals 12 residues. CDR3 in amino acids: CASSEPGTEAFF. The CDR3 DNA sequence: TGTGCCAGCAGTGAGCCGGGAACGGAAGCTTTCTTT.

This clone has a handful of counts. The chain uses TRBV27 and TRBJ1-2, with D possibly matching TRBD1 (6 bases). V was clipped by 8 bases and J by 2 bases, with 15 bases between them. CDR3 size: 14 residues. Germline values: CDR1 MNHEY, CDR2 SMNVEV (reference sequence). The CDR3 region is CASGNPGQNYGYTF. The CDR3 bases are TGTGCCAGCGGAAATCCCGGACAGAACTATGGCTACACCTTC.

CDR3 in DNA: TGCGCCAGCAGCTTGGCAGGGCCAACTAATGAAAAACTGTTTTTT. Translation: CASSLAGPTNEKLFF. V usage is TRBV5-1 and J usage is TRBJ1-4; a possible D gene is TRBD1 (5 bases). Trimming cost V 0 bases and J 0 bases, with 6 bases left between them. The CDR3 is 15 amino acids. Germline CDR1 is SGHRS and CDR2 is YFSETQ.

This chain connects TRBV5-4 to TRBJ2-3; D is ambiguous. V dropped 2 bases and J dropped 4 bases, with 8 bases sitting between them. The CDR3 totals 13 residues. Per the germline V gene, CDR1 is SGHNT and CDR2 is YYREEE (reference sequence). The CDR3 here is CASSFGLSDTQYF. For the CDR3, the DNA is TGTGCCAGCAGCTTCGGTTTATCAGATACGCAGTATTTT.

This clone was counted only a few times. The genes are TRBV5-1 and TRBJ1-5, with D possibly TRBD1 on 5 matching bases. Trimming removed 3 bases at V and 1 base at J, with 14 bases between. In germline, CDR1 is SGHRS, CDR2 YFSETQ. The CDR3 has 16 amino acids. The CDR3 nucleotides read TGCGCCAGCAGCTCGGAGCCCTCAGGGAGCAATCAGCCCCAGCATTTT. This codes for CASSSEPSGSNQPQHF.

V and J are TRBV9 and TRBJ1-2; no reliable D call. Germline CDR1 SGDLS, CDR2 YYNGEE. Trimming took off 3 bases at V and 4 bases at J, with 19 bases between the two ends. The CDR3 is 16 residues long. The CDR3 region has the DNA TGTGCCAGCAGCGGGAAGGCGGGAGAACTCCCCTATGGCTACACCTTC. Translation: CASSGKAGELPYGYTF. The complete variable domain, with remaining parts taken from reference TRBV9 and TRBJ1-2, reads DSGVTQTPKHLITATGQRVTLRCSPRSGDLSVYWYQQSLDQGLQFLIQYYNGEERAKGNILERFSAQQFPDLHSELNLSSLELGDSALYFCASSGKAGELPYGYTFGSGTRLTVV.

J is TRBJ2-7 and V is TRBV28; D is perhaps TRBD2 (5 bases). CDR1 and CDR2 from the germline V gene are MDHEN and SYDVKM. V lost 2 bases and J lost 0, with 11 bases in between. This CDR3 region has 15 residues. CDR3 sequence reads: CASSLGGKSSYEQYF. CDR3 coding DNA: TGTGCCAGCAGTTTAGGAGGCAAGAGCTCCTACGAGCAGTACTTC.

This rearrangement joins TRBV2 to TRBJ1-4, with TRBD1 as a possible D gene (6 bases). Trimming removed 6 bases at V and 7 bases at J, with 18 bases between. This CDR3 region has 15 residues. CDR1 is SNHLY and CDR2 is FYNNEI in the germline V gene. The CDR3 DNA reads TGTGCCAGCAGCCCGGGGTCTTCCAGGGGTGAAAAACTGTTTTTT. Translation: CASSPGSSRGEKLFF.

The chain combines TRBV7-2 with TRBJ1-4; 11 bases map to TRBD1. Germline-derived CDR1 and CDR2 are SGHTA and FQGNSA. The V gene end was trimmed by 5 bases and the J gene end by 6 bases; junction bases not matched to a gene: 5. The CDR3 covers 15 residues. The CDR3, as DNA: TGTGCCAGCAGCCAGGACAGGGGGCGGGATGAAAAACTGTTTTTT. Residues: CASSQDRGRDEKLFF.

The chain carries TRBV5-6 and TRBJ2-6, with TRBD2 identical over 14 bases. Unmatched junction bases numbered 7, after V lost 4 bases and J lost 1 base. Germline V lookup: CDR1 SGHDT, CDR2 YYEEEE. This CDR3 comprises 19 residues. The CDR3 DNA is TGTGCCAGCAGCCAGGGACTAGCGGGAGTAGGGTCTGGGGCCAACGTCCTGACTTTC. Amino acid sequence: CASSQGLAGVGSGANVLTF.